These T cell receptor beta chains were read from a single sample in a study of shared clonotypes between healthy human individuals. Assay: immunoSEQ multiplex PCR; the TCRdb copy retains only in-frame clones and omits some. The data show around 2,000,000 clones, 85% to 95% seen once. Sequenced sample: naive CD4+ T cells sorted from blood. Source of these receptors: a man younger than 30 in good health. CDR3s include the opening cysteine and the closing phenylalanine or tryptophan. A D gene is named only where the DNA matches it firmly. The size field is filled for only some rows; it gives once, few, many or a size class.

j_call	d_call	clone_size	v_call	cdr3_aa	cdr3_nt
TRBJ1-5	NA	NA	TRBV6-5	CASSYLTSEVQPQHF	TGTGCCAGCAGCTACCTAACCTCAGAGGTTCAGCCCCAGCATTTT
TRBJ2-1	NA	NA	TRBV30	CACTWGQGAVGYRFF	NA
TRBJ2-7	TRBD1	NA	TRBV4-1	CASSAQGAGSYEQYF	TGCGCCAGCAGCGCACAGGGGGCAGGATCCTACGAGCAGTACTTC
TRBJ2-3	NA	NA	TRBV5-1	CASSPRTGKGTDTQYF	TGCGCCAGCAGCCCTCGGACGGGGAAGGGCACAGATACGCAGTATTTT
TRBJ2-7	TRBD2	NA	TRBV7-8	CASSQVASGRAGGYEQYF	TGTGCCAGCAGCCAAGTTGCTAGCGGGAGGGCAGGGGGCTACGAGCAGTACTTC
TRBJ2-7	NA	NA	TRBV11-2	CASSLLSIRDLVGEQYF	TGTGCCAGCAGCTTACTCTCGATCAGGGACCTGGTGGGCGAGCAGTACTTC
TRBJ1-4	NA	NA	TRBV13	CASSSPRGNEKLFF	TGTGCCAGCAGCTCTCCACGAGGGAATGAAAAACTGTTTTTT
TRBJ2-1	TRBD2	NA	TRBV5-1	CASSSGLDHEQFF	TGCGCCAGCAGCTCGGGACTAGATCATGAGCAGTTCTTC
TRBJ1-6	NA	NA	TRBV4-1	CASSQGVGKPLHF	TGCGCCAGCAGCCAGGGGGTTGGGAAACCCCTCCACTTT
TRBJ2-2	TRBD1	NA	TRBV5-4	CASSLDRGRTGELFF	TGTGCCAGCAGCTTGGACAGGGGGCGGACCGGGGAGCTGTTTTTT
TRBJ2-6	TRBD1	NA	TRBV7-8	CASSQLGQLGANVLTF	TGTGCCAGCAGCCAACTGGGACAGCTGGGGGCCAACGTCCTGACTTTC
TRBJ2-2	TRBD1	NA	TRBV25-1	CASGDSSNTGELFF	TGTGCCAGCGGGGACAGCTCGAACACCGGGGAGCTGTTTTTT
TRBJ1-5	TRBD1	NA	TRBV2	CASSGMDRGRQPQHF	TGTGCCAGCAGTGGAATGGACAGGGGACGCCAGCCCCAGCATTTT
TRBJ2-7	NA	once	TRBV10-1	CASSPGIPGEQYF	TGCGCCAGCAGTCCCGGGATCCCGGGCGAGCAGTACTTC
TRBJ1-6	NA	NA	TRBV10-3	CAISDGGQVSGNSPLHF	TGTGCCATCAGTGATGGTGGTCAAGTCTCGGGTAATTCACCCCTCCACTTT
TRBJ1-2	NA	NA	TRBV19	CASSDFGGATYGYTF	TGTGCCAGTAGTGATTTTGGCGGCGCCACATATGGCTACACCTTC
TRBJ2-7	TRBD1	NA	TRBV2	CASSVGTDAYEQYF	TGTGCCAGCAGCGTCGGGACAGATGCCTACGAGCAGTACTTC
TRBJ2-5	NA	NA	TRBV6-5	CASSYLGGKQETQYF	TGTGCCAGCAGTTACCTAGGGGGAAAACAAGAGACCCAGTACTTC
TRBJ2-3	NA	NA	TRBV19	CASSTGTDTQYF	TGTGCCAGTAGTACAGGGACCGATACGCAGTATTTT
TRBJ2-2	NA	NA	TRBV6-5	CASSYSSGSNTGELFF	TGTGCCAGCAGTTACTCGAGCGGGTCGAACACCGGGGAGCTGTTTTTT
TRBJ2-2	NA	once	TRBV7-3	CASRPTGSGELFF	TGTGCCAGCAGGCCGACGGGGTCCGGGGAGCTGTTTTTT
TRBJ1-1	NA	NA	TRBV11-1	CASSDYPVNTEAFF	TGTGCCAGCAGTGACTACCCGGTGAACACTGAAGCTTTCTTT
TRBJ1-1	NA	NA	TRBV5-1	CASSPQGGPTEAFF	TGCGCCAGCTCCCCCCAAGGGGGTCCAACTGAAGCTTTCTTT
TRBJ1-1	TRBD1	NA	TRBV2	CASSAQGAQTEAFF	TGTGCCAGCAGTGCCCAGGGGGCGCAGACTGAAGCTTTCTTT
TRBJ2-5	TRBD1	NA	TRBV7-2	CASSLAAGGWETQYF	TGTGCCAGCAGCTTAGCGGCAGGGGGTTGGGAGACCCAGTACTTC
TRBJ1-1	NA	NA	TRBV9	CASSVVGDLNTEAFF	TGTGCCAGCAGCGTAGTGGGAGACCTCAACACTGAAGCTTTCTTT
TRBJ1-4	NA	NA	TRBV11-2	CASSFVARNEKLFF	TGTGCCAGCAGCTTCGTAGCTCGTAATGAAAAACTGTTTTTT
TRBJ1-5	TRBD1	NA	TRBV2	CASGRTGFDQPQHF	TGTGCCAGCGGCCGGACAGGGTTCGATCAGCCCCAGCATTTT
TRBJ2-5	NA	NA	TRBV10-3	CAISEDNPRALRRRETQYF	TGTGCCATCAGTGAGGACAATCCCCGGGCCCTCCGGCGGCGGGAGACCCAGTACTTC
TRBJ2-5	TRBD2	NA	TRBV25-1	CASSEWLAGVETQYF	TGTGCCAGCAGTGAATGGTTAGCGGGAGTGGAGACCCAGTACTTC
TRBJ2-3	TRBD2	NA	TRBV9	CASSAVAGSTDTQYF	TGTGCCAGCAGCGCCGTAGCGGGGAGCACAGATACGCAGTATTTT
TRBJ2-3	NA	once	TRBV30	CAWSGGTSMETDTQYF	TGTGCCTGGAGTGGAGGGACTTCTATGGAGACAGATACGCAGTATTTT
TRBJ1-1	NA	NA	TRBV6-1	CASSEAPNLRKAFF	TGTGCCAGCAGTGAAGCGCCAAACCTTCGTAAGGCTTTCTTT
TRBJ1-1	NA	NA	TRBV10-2	CASSEVGWDTEAFF	TGCGCCAGCAGTGAAGTAGGCTGGGACACTGAAGCTTTCTTT
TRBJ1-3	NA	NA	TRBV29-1	CSARVSGNTIYF	TGCAGCGCCAGGGTTTCCGGAAACACCATATATTTT
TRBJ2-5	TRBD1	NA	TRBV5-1	CASSVDRGQETQYF	TGCGCCAGCAGCGTAGACAGGGGGCAAGAGACCCAGTACTTC
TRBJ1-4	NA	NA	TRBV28	CASSLVDGVFSTNEKLFF	TGTGCCAGCAGTTTAGTGGACGGAGTTTTTTCAACTAATGAAAAACTGTTTTTT
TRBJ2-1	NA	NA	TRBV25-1	CASSIGNSYNEQFF	TGTGCCAGCAGTATAGGGAACTCCTACAATGAGCAGTTCTTC
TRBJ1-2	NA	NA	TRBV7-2	CASSQQGGTYGYTF	TGTGCCAGCAGCCAACAGGGAGGGACTTATGGCTACACCTTC
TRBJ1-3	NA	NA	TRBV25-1	CASSHLSGNTIYF	TGTGCCAGCAGTCACCTATCTGGAAACACCATATATTTT
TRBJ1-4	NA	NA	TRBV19	CASSMDGSGEKLFF	TGTGCCAGTAGTATGGATGGGAGTGGTGAAAAACTGTTTTTT
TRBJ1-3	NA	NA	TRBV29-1	CSVVGGGAGNTIYF	TGCAGCGTTGTCGGGGGAGGCGCTGGAAACACCATATATTTT
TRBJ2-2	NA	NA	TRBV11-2	CASSPRAGTPSYPQELFF	TGTGCCAGCAGCCCCAGGGCCGGGACTCCCTCATACCCCCAGGAGCTGTTTTTT
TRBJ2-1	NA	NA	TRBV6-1	CASSEAGLRGNNEQFF	TGTGCCAGCAGTGAAGCCGGATTAAGGGGAAACAATGAGCAGTTCTTC
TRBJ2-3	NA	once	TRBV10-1	CASSDYVGTDTQYF	TGCGCCAGCAGTGACTACGTGGGCACAGATACGCAGTATTTT
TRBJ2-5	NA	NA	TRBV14	CASSYRAETQYF	TGTGCCAGCAGTTACAGGGCGGAGACCCAGTACTTC
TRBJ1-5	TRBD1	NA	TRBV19	CASSQTPRQGIQPQHF	TGTGCCAGTAGTCAAACACCGAGACAGGGGATTCAGCCCCAGCATTTT
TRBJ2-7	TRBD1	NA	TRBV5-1	CASSLGGQGYEQYF	TGCGCCAGCAGCTTGGGGGGACAGGGGTACGAGCAGTACTTC
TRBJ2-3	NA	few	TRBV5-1	CASSLETSTDTQYF	TGCGCCAGCAGCTTAGAAACTAGCACAGATACGCAGTATTTT